The TCR beta chain under discussion was sequenced for a study of blood T cell repertoires in COVID-19. Study summary: Italy, Spain and the United States were the sources of the convalescent and acute COVID-19 samples. PBMCs, B-cell-depleted T cells, or T cells provided the cDNA or gDNA that made up the material.

The CDR3 spans 13 residues. The V end lost 6 bases, the J end lost 5 bases, and 11 bases lay between the germline ends. The germline V gene has CDR1 LNHDA and CDR2 SQIVND (reference sequence). Per the study methods: From reference gene primer amplification, estimates of nucleated cell counts were derived. Sequenced by immunoSEQ multiplex PCR; TCRdb stores in-frame clones only, minus some. V and J calls and clone size are given by that table; D and trimming were obtained from the DNA. The top ten hold roughly 8% of the sample, which has about 45,000 clones, more than 80% seen once. The sequence derives from an elderly man in a cohort sampled during active COVID-19. V and J are TRBV19 and TRBJ2-1, with no clear D. The sample taken for sequencing was peripheral blood. As DNA, the CDR3 is TGTGCCAGTAGGAGTAGAGATAACAATGAGCAGTTCTTC. Encoded protein: CASRSRDNNEQFF.